This passage covers 32 T cell receptor beta chains from one sample sequenced in a study of neurological immune-mediated disorders. One entry per CDR3 protein, called by TCRdb with MiXCR from the 5' RACE reads. The table lists about 38,000 distinct CDR3 sequences, approximately 4.4% of them singletons. What was sequenced was CD4+ T cells from blood. Receptor source: a man between 18 and 29 years old in good health.

This clonotype was seen repeatedly, ten times or more. This chain uses TRBV6-5 with TRBJ1-2, with D unclear. This CDR3 spans 13 amino acids. The germline CDR1 and CDR2 sequences are MNHEY and SVGAGI. V shed 6 bases and J shed 8 bases, with 16 bases lying between them. CDR3 DNA sequence: TGTGCCAGCAGCCAGAATCCACGGAGCGGCTACACCTTC. It encodes CASSQNPRSGYTF.

The sample holds many counts of this clonotype. This chain joins TRBV5-1 and TRBJ1-4; tentatively, D is TRBD1 (5 bases). The germline V gene encodes CDR1 SGHRS and CDR2 YFSETQ. V gave up 5 bases and J gave up 3 bases, with 17 bases separating them. The CDR3 is made up of 16 amino acids. The CDR3 is CASRIIPGKPNEKLFF. In nucleotides, the CDR3 is TGCGCCAGCAGGATAATCCCAGGGAAGCCTAATGAAAAACTGTTTTTT.

At least ten counts were recorded for this clonotype. The chain combines TRBV4-2 with TRBJ1-3, with 9 bases fitting TRBD1. V was pared by 3 bases and J by 2 bases, with 8 bases of the junction left unmatched. The germline V gene has CDR1 LGHNA and CDR2 YNFKEQ. The CDR3 has 17 residues. The CDR3 reads CASSQDGQGSTGNTIYF. DNA of the CDR3: TGTGCCAGCAGCCAGGATGGACAGGGGAGCACTGGAAACACCATATATTTT.

J is TRBJ1-1 and V is TRBV18; weak D call: TRBD1 (6 bases). The ends were cut back, 6 bases at V and 7 bases at J, with 12 bases in the middle. The germline CDR1 and CDR2 sequences are KGHSH and LQKENI. There are 12 residues in the CDR3. CDR3 residues: CASSQTGSEAFF. DNA of the CDR3: TGTGCCAGCTCCCAGACAGGTAGTGAAGCTTTCTTT.

This clonotype came up many times. J is TRBJ1-1 and V is TRBV2; D possibly corresponds to TRBD1 (6 bases). Germline loops: CDR1 SNHLY, CDR2 FYNNEI. Trimming took off 5 bases at V and 8 bases at J, with 18 bases between the two ends. This CDR3 is built from 14 residues. CDR3 sequence (DNA): TGTGCCAGCAGTTCGGCCCGGCAGGGGATCGAAGCTTTCTTT. The encoded protein is CASSSARQGIEAFF.

This clonotype was detected ten times or more. The chain combines TRBV5-1 with TRBJ2-1, with no clear D. This CDR3 contains 15 residues. V lost 0 bases and J 2 bases, leaving 9 bases between the germline ends. The V gene's germline CDR1 is SGHRS and CDR2 YFSETQ. The CDR3 region is CASSLVRSAYNEQFF. CDR3 in DNA: TGCGCCAGCAGCTTGGTAAGGTCAGCCTACAATGAGCAGTTCTTC. Together with reference TRBV5-1 and TRBJ2-1, the CDR3 gives the full variable domain: KAGVTQTPRYLIKTRGQQVTLSCSPISGHRSVSWYQQTPGQGLQFLFEYFSETQRNKGNFPGRFSGRQFSNSRSEMNVSTLELGDSALYLCASSLVRSAYNEQFFGPGTRLTVL.

This clonotype was detected many times. This chain links TRBV4-3 with TRBJ2-7, with 11 nucleotides matching TRBD2. CDR3 length equals 17 residues. CDR1 LGHNA and CDR2 YSLEER come from the germline V gene. V gave up 1 base and J gave up 6 bases; unmatched junction bases: 11. This CDR3 reads CASSQGGAGTSGIEQYF. The CDR3 coding sequence is TGCGCCAGCAGCCAAGGAGGGGCCGGGACTAGCGGCATCGAGCAGTACTTC.

This clonotype was seen many times. The V gene is TRBV5-1, the J gene TRBJ2-2; 10 bases align to TRBD1. CDR1 is SGHRS and CDR2 is YFSETQ in the germline V gene. Trimming at V came to 8 bases and at J to 4 bases, leaving 5 bases not matched to a gene. The CDR3 extends over 14 amino acids. The chain's CDR3 is CASYRTGGTGELFF. CDR3 sequence (DNA): TGCGCCAGTTACAGGACAGGGGGCACCGGGGAGCTGTTTTTT.

This clonotype appeared many times. The J gene is TRBJ1-5, the V gene TRBV2; D gene unclear. The germline V gene encodes CDR1 SNHLY and CDR2 FYNNEI. The germline V and J ends were trimmed by 6 bases and 1 base, with 16 bases remaining between them. This CDR3 has 16 residues. CDR3 residues: CASSTIWGESNQPQHF. In nucleotides, the CDR3 is TGTGCCAGCAGCACTATCTGGGGAGAGAGCAATCAGCCCCAGCATTTT.

This clonotype has at least ten counts. This sequence joins TRBV29-1 and TRBJ2-5; 11 bases map to TRBD1. The CDR3 is 15 residues long. V lost 6 bases to trimming and J lost 4 bases; unmatched junction nucleotides: 10. Germline lookup yields CDR1 SQVTM and CDR2 ANQGSEA. In DNA, the CDR3 is TGCAGCGTCTGGACAGGGGGCGCGTTCCCAGAGACCCAGTACTTC. It is translated as CSVWTGGAFPETQYF. Full variable domain (remainder filled in from reference TRBV29-1 and TRBJ2-5): SAVISQKPSRDICQRGTSLTIQCQVDSQVTMMFWYRQQPGQSLTLIATANQGSEATYESGFVIDKFPISRPNLTFSTLTVSNMSPEDSSIYLCSVWTGGAFPETQYFGPGTRLLVL.

This clonotype came up many times. V usage is TRBV14 and J usage is TRBJ1-1; D is uncertain. Trimming cost V 10 bases and J 1 base, with 13 bases left between them. This CDR3 has 13 amino acids. CDR1 and CDR2 from the germline V gene are SGHDN and FVKESK. The CDR3 region has the DNA TGTGCCACCTCCGAGACCTGGAACACTGAAGCTTTCTTT. Protein: CATSETWNTEAFF. Drawing the rest from reference TRBV14 and TRBJ1-1, the complete variable domain is EAGVTQFPSHSVIEKGQTVTLRCDPISGHDNLYWYRRVMGKEIKFLLHFVKESKQDESGMPNNRFLAERTGGTYSTLKVQPAELEDSGVYFCATSETWNTEAFFGQGTRLTVV.

In its sample, this clonotype was seen many times. The chain joins TRBV4-1 to TRBJ1-6, with D possibly being TRBD1 (6 bases). The CDR3 is made up of 13 amino acids. The germline V and J ends were trimmed by 10 bases and 10 bases, with 17 bases remaining between them. Germline values: CDR1 MGHRA, CDR2 YSYEKL. In DNA form, the CDR3 reads TGCGCCACCACGGGACAAGAGGGCTCACCCCTCCACTTT. It is translated as CATTGQEGSPLHF.

V usage is TRBV11-2 and J usage is TRBJ2-2; no definite D call. V lost 5 bases and J lost 1, with 5 bases in between. From germline, CDR1 is SGHAT and CDR2 FQNNGV. The CDR3 has 13 residues. The CDR3 DNA reads TGTGCCAGCAGCGAACAGAACACCGGGGAGCTGTTTTTT. Residues: CASSEQNTGELFF.

This clonotype appeared many times. This rearrangement joins TRBV5-1 to TRBJ1-4, with D possibly matching TRBD1 (6 bases). This CDR3 is built from 15 residues. V lost 4 bases, J lost 4 bases, and 14 bases lay in between. The germline V gene has CDR1 SGHRS and CDR2 YFSETQ. This CDR3 is CASSPDTGSNEKLFF. The CDR3 nucleotides are TGCGCCAGCAGCCCTGACACAGGGAGTAATGAAAAACTGTTTTTT.

Ten or more counts support this clonotype. This chain connects TRBV5-1 to TRBJ1-1; no firm D call. V lost 0 bases and J lost 3, with 12 bases in between. The CDR3 consists of 15 residues. The germline V gene encodes CDR1 SGHRS and CDR2 YFSETQ. The CDR3 protein is CASSLGASRDTEAFF. The CDR3, as DNA: TGCGCCAGCAGCTTGGGGGCCTCACGAGACACTGAAGCTTTCTTT.

This clonotype appeared many times. The chain employs TRBV7-9 and TRBJ1-1; D not resolved. Trimming pared 0 bases from V and 11 bases from J, leaving 7 bases between. Germline CDR1 is SEHNR and CDR2 is FQNEAQ (reference sequence). CDR3 size: 11 residues. The CDR3 reads CASSLAGLAFF. CDR3 nucleotide sequence: TGTGCCAGCAGCTTAGCGGGTTTGGCTTTCTTT.

At least ten counts were recorded for this clonotype. This chain joins TRBV7-2 and TRBJ1-4; maybe TRBD1 (5 bases). V gave up 3 bases and J gave up 3 bases, with 11 bases separating them. This CDR3 has 15 residues. Per germline, CDR1 SGHTA and CDR2 FQGNSA. CDR3 sequence: CASSFSRVPNEKLFF. The CDR3 DNA reads TGTGCCAGCAGCTTCTCCAGGGTCCCTAATGAAAAACTGTTTTTT. The full variable domain, with the rest looked up from reference TRBV7-2 and TRBJ1-4, is GAGVSQSPSNKVTEKGKDVELRCDPISGHTALYWYRQSLGQGLEFLIYFQGNSAPDKSGLPSDRFSAERTGGSVSTLTIQRTQQEDSAVYLCASSFSRVPNEKLFFGSGTQLSVL.

Ten or more counts support this clonotype. The CDR3 protein is CSATYNRGDTQYF. For the CDR3, the DNA is TGCAGTGCTACTTACAACAGGGGAGATACGCAGTATTTT. The chain has TRBV20-1 and TRBJ2-3; TRBD1 agrees at 7 bases. The CDR3 is made up of 13 amino acids. With 4 bases clipped from V and 5 bases from J, the junction kept 6 bases outside the gene matches. Germline loops: CDR1 DFQATT, CDR2 SNEGSKA (reference sequence).

This clonotype was counted ten times or more. The genes are TRBV7-9 and TRBJ2-1, with D perhaps assigned TRBD1 or TRBD2 (5 bases each). This CDR3 region has 17 residues. V was shortened by 5 bases and J by 4 bases, with 21 bases between the two germline ends. CDR1 and CDR2 (germline): SEHNR, FQNEAQ (reference sequence). CDR3: CASSGTYGAATYNEQFF. In DNA form, the CDR3 reads TGTGCCAGCAGCGGAACCTACGGGGCCGCCACATACAATGAGCAGTTCTTC.

This clonotype was seen at least ten times. This chain joins TRBV5-1 and TRBJ2-5; D not resolved. The CDR3 is 14 amino acids. Germline V CDR1 and CDR2: SGHRS, YFSETQ. With 4 bases removed from V and 2 bases from J, the gap between germline ends came to 12 bases. The CDR3 sequence is CASSPTGLQETQYF. The CDR3 DNA follows: TGCGCCAGCAGCCCGACGGGTCTTCAAGAGACCCAGTACTTC. Complete variable domain (other parts from reference TRBV5-1 and TRBJ2-5): KAGVTQTPRYLIKTRGQQVTLSCSPISGHRSVSWYQQTPGQGLQFLFEYFSETQRNKGNFPGRFSGRQFSNSRSEMNVSTLELGDSALYLCASSPTGLQETQYFGPGTRLLVL.

This clonotype was recorded many times. The chain carries TRBV5-1 and TRBJ2-3; D perhaps matches TRBD1 (5 bases). CDR3 length: 16 amino acids. Trimming cost V 0 bases and J 6 bases, with 17 bases left between them. Germline CDR1 SGHRS, CDR2 YFSETQ. The CDR3 sequence is CASSLESWQGADTQYF. In DNA form, the CDR3 reads TGCGCCAGCAGCTTGGAATCTTGGCAGGGCGCCGATACGCAGTATTTT.

Many counts were recorded for this clonotype. This chain's CDR3 is CASSFSEIPTEQYF. CDR3 in DNA: TGTGCCAGCAGCTTTTCCGAAATACCGACGGAGCAGTACTTC. V usage is TRBV7-3 and J usage is TRBJ2-7, with D unresolved. Trimming removed 3 bases from V and 7 bases from J, with 16 bases in between. The CDR3 covers 14 residues. CDR1 and CDR2 from the germline V gene are SGHTA and FQGTGA.

This clonotype has at least ten counts. V gene TRBV9 combines with J gene TRBJ2-3; 12 nucleotides align to TRBD2. Trimming cost V 0 bases and J 0 bases; bases outside gene matches: 8. Germline values: CDR1 SGDLS, CDR2 YYNGEE. CDR3 length: 19 amino acids. As DNA, the CDR3 is TGTGCCAGCAGCGTAGCTACGGGGACTAGCGGGTCTAGCACAGATACGCAGTATTTT. Amino acids: CASSVATGTSGSSTDTQYF.

This clonotype was seen at least ten times. The rearrangement joins TRBV10-3 to TRBJ2-1, with D perhaps TRBD2 (6 bases). With 7 bases removed from V and 12 bases from J, the gap between germline ends came to 13 bases. This CDR3 has 11 amino acids. CDR1 and CDR2 (germline): ENHRY, SYGVKD. The CDR3 loop is CAIMDLGGQFF. CDR3 DNA: TGTGCCATCATGGATTTGGGAGGGCAGTTCTTC.

This clonotype was recorded at least ten times. This sequence joins TRBV5-5 and TRBJ1-5; perhaps TRBD1 as D (6 bases). Trimming stripped 0 bases from V and 8 bases from J, with 30 bases between. The germline CDR1 and CDR2 sequences are SGHKS and YYEKEE (reference sequence). There are 20 residues in the CDR3. The DNA for the CDR3 is TGTGCCAGCAGCTTGGATCTCATCCGGGACACCAAACTCTCGCATAAGCCCCAGCATTTT. Encoded protein: CASSLDLIRDTKLSHKPQHF.

The sample holds many counts of this clonotype. The CDR3: CASSPWTGYGSTQYF. In DNA form, the CDR3 reads TGTGCCAGCAGCCCTTGGACAGGGTATGGGTCTACGCAGTATTTT. This chain uses TRBV7-2 with TRBJ2-3, with 8 bases matching TRBD1. The length of the CDR3 is 15 residues. Germline CDR1 and CDR2: SGHTA and FQGNSA. The trim removed 5 bases at V and 8 bases at J, leaving 12 bases unmatched.

This clonotype was seen repeatedly, ten times or more. J is TRBJ2-7 and V is TRBV20-1; D is unresolved. V lost 3 bases and J lost 0, with 15 bases in between. CDR1 is DFQATT, CDR2 SNEGSKA, per germline (reference sequence). The CDR3 sequence is 15 residues long. CDR3 residues: CSARKGGSGSYEQYF. The CDR3 DNA sequence: TGCAGTGCTAGGAAGGGTGGATCGGGCTCCTACGAGCAGTACTTC.

This clonotype occurred many times. The J gene is TRBJ2-3, the V gene TRBV7-2; D possibly corresponds to TRBD1 (6 bases). The CDR3 extends over 14 amino acids. V was cut by 4 bases and J by 4 bases, with 12 bases left in between. Germline V lookup: CDR1 SGHTA, CDR2 FQGNSA. The CDR3 sequence: CASSWGTMADTQYF. For the CDR3, the DNA is TGTGCCAGCAGCTGGGGGACAATGGCAGATACGCAGTATTTT.

This clonotype was picked up many times. This chain links TRBV10-3 with TRBJ2-5; 7 nucleotides agree with TRBD1. This CDR3 is built from 12 residues. In germline, CDR1 is ENHRY, CDR2 SYGVKD. The trim removed 8 bases at V and 3 bases at J, leaving 3 bases unmatched. Here the CDR3 DNA reads TGTGCCATCGGTCAGGGGGAAGAGACCCAGTACTTC. It is translated as CAIGQGEETQYF.

V gene TRBV6-1 combines with J gene TRBJ1-1; 10 bases line up with TRBD1. V shed 7 bases and J 6 bases; nucleotides not matched to a gene: 11. The germline gives CDR1 MNHNS, CDR2 SASEGT. This CDR3 region has 15 residues. CDR3 sequence (DNA): TGTGCCAGCACGCCAGGACAGGGGGATTTCGCTGAAGCTTTCTTT. This codes for CASTPGQGDFAEAFF.

A word on this clonotype: Possible read error: a much larger clone is one base away. This sequence joins TRBV20-1 and TRBJ2-2; D not resolved. The germline V gene has CDR1 DFQATT and CDR2 SNEGSKA (reference sequence). CDR3 length: 13 amino acids. Trimming stripped 3 bases from V and 6 bases from J, with 11 bases between. The CDR3 DNA reads TGCAGTGCTAGCTCCAGGCGATCCGGGGAGCTGTTTTTT. Protein: CSASSRRSGELFF.

Ten or more counts support this clonotype. The CDR3 loop reads CASSASTGNYGYTF. The CDR3, as DNA: TGTGCCAGCAGCGCCTCGACAGGAAACTATGGCTACACCTTC. The gene calls are TRBV5-6 and TRBJ1-2, with D possibly matching TRBD1 (6 bases). V was shortened by 4 bases and J by 2 bases, with 12 bases between the two germline ends. The CDR3 has 14 amino acids. Per the germline V gene, CDR1 is SGHDT and CDR2 is YYEEEE.